One sample yielded the 26 T cell receptor beta chains listed below, sequenced in a study of cytomegalovirus exposure and HLA in healthy donors. PCR was performed using 60 Vbeta and 13 Jbeta primers. Here immunoSEQ multiplex PCR was the method, and the copy in TCRdb shows in-frame clones only, minus some. This sample has about 200,000 clones, with about 81% found just once. The specimen sequenced was PBMCs. The source is a woman aged 50 to 60 in good health and CMV-seropositive.

Only one count was recorded for this clone. The chain combines TRBV28 with TRBJ1-1; D may be TRBD1 (6 bases). Trimming stripped 10 bases from V and 6 bases from J, with 21 bases between. CDR1 and CDR2 from the germline V gene are MDHEN and SYDVKM. CDR3 length: 14 residues. The CDR3 DNA is TGTGCCATCACTGCGGGGGGCCGGGACGCTGAAGCTTTCTTT. This encodes CAITAGGRDAEAFF.

The V and J genes are TRBV2 and TRBJ2-7; the D gene is possibly TRBD1 (5 bases). Germline CDR1 and CDR2: SNHLY and FYNNEI. This CDR3 has 12 residues. V lost 5 bases and J lost 7, with 12 bases in between. CDR3: CASSLTVAEQYF. CDR3 bases: TGTGCCAGCAGTCTGACAGTGGCAGAGCAGTACTTC.

This sequence joins TRBV5-1 and TRBJ1-4; the D gene is possibly TRBD1 (5 bases). Trimming left V 1 base short and J 5 bases short, with 9 bases between. Germline V lookup: CDR1 SGHRS, CDR2 YFSETQ. The CDR3 covers 14 residues. CDR3 DNA: TGCGCCAGCAGCTTGATGGGGGGAAATGAAAAACTGTTTTTT. This translates into CASSLMGGNEKLFF. The whole variable domain, filled in from reference TRBV5-1 and TRBJ1-4, reads KAGVTQTPRYLIKTRGQQVTLSCSPISGHRSVSWYQQTPGQGLQFLFEYFSETQRNKGNFPGRFSGRQFSNSRSEMNVSTLELGDSALYLCASSLMGGNEKLFFGSGTQLSVL.

The chain couples TRBV11-2 to TRBJ2-7; no reliable D call. Between the trimmed V and J ends, which lost 3 bases and 0 bases, there was a span of 9 bases. The length of the CDR3 is 14 residues. Germline V CDR1 and CDR2: SGHAT, FQNNGV. The CDR3 region is CASSLLEDSYEQYF. CDR3 coding DNA: TGTGCCAGCAGCTTGTTAGAAGACTCCTACGAGCAGTACTTC.

The gene calls are TRBV10-3 and TRBJ2-3; 16 bases are shared with TRBD2. V lost 6 bases to trimming and J lost 1 base; unmatched junction nucleotides: 4. Germline-derived CDR1 and CDR2 are ENHRY and SYGVKD. The CDR3 is 17 residues long. The DNA of the CDR3 is TGTGCCATCAGGGGACTAGCGGGGGGGTTTGGCACAGATACGCAGTATTTT. Translating gives CAIRGLAGGFGTDTQYF.

V usage is TRBV5-1 and J usage is TRBJ1-4; 7 bases line up with TRBD1. Per germline, CDR1 SGHRS and CDR2 YFSETQ. This CDR3 is 15 amino acids long. The V gene end was trimmed by 2 bases and the J gene end by 8 bases; junction bases not matched to a gene: 9. In DNA form, the CDR3 reads TGCGCCAGCAGCTTATCTGGAGGGGGCGGCGAAAAACTGTTTTTT. Protein: CASSLSGGGGEKLFF.

Comments on this clone: Relative to the germline gene, one junction end is altered; a read error may explain this. The gene calls are TRBV5-8 and TRBJ2-3; D might be TRBD1 (6 bases). The CDR3 has 16 amino acids. The germline CDR1 and CDR2 sequences are SGHTS and YDEGEE. The CDR3 sequence is CANSPGKDSSTDTQYF. The DNA for the CDR3 is TGTGCCAACAGCCCCGGCAAGGACAGCTCCACAGATACGCAGTATTTT.

The chain joins TRBV18 to TRBJ2-7, with D possibly matching TRBD1 (5 bases). V lost 2 bases, J lost 2 bases, and 10 bases lay in between. The CDR3 totals 14 residues. Germline V gives CDR1 KGHSH, CDR2 LQKENI. This chain's CDR3 is CASSPKTETYEQYF. Here the CDR3 DNA reads TGTGCCAGCTCACCAAAGACAGAAACCTACGAGCAGTACTTC.

This clone has just one count. This chain uses TRBV7-2 with TRBJ1-2; TRBD1 aligns across 9 bases. V lost 6 bases to trimming and J lost 7 bases; unmatched junction nucleotides: 12. The CDR3 extends over 15 amino acids. CDR1 is SGHTA, CDR2 FQGNSA, per germline. The CDR3 loop reads CASRLWDREFGGYTF. In DNA, the CDR3 is TGTGCCAGCAGATTGTGGGACAGGGAATTCGGTGGCTACACCTTC.

The rearrangement joins TRBV15 to TRBJ2-1; 11 nucleotides match TRBD2. In germline, CDR1 is LNHNV, CDR2 YYDKDF (reference sequence). The CDR3 is 17 amino acids. Unmatched junction bases numbered 5, after V lost 3 bases and J lost 1 base. CDR3 nucleotides: TGTGCCACCAGCAGTACGGGACTAGCGGTTTCCTACAATGAGCAGTTCTTC. Its protein product is CATSSTGLAVSYNEQFF.

V usage is TRBV7-2 and J usage is TRBJ2-6, with a possible D match to TRBD2 (6 bases). Germline V lookup: CDR1 SGHTA, CDR2 FQGNSA. Deletions cut 4 bases from V and 0 bases from J, with 10 bases between. There are 16 residues in the CDR3. CDR3 residues: CASSWRRGSGANVLTF. As DNA, the CDR3 is TGTGCCAGCAGCTGGAGGAGGGGCTCTGGGGCCAACGTCCTGACTTTC.

Only one count was recorded for this clone. The chain combines TRBV7-9 with TRBJ2-7, with TRBD2 identical over 9 bases. Near its end, the DNA agrees better with TRBJ2-1, so the J call may be wrong. Germline CDR1 and CDR2: SEHNR and FQNEAQ (reference sequence). The CDR3 runs to 14 residues. CDR3 nucleotides: TGTGCCAGCAGCTTCTGGCGGGAGGGGGTTGAGCAGTTCTTC. Protein sequence: CASSFWREGVEQFF.

Only one count was recorded for this clone. The DNA of the CDR3 is TGTGCCATCAGTGAATATAATGAAAAACTGTTTTTT. It encodes CAISEYNEKLFF. This chain links TRBV10-3 with TRBJ1-4; D unresolved. V was trimmed by 3 bases and J by 4 bases, leaving 3 bases between them. CDR3 length: 12 amino acids. Germline CDR1 and CDR2: ENHRY and SYGVKD.

The chain has TRBV6-5 and TRBJ2-2; 7 positions match TRBD1. Looked up from germline, CDR1 is MNHEY and CDR2 is SVGAGI. V shed 5 bases, J shed 0 bases, and the junction held 3 bases outside the gene matches. CDR3 length equals 15 residues. The CDR3 here is CASSRTGANTGELFF. The CDR3, as DNA: TGTGCCAGCAGTCGGACAGGAGCGAACACCGGGGAGCTGTTTTTT.

This clone came up once. This chain uses TRBV6-5 with TRBJ1-4, with 8 nucleotides matching TRBD1. Germline V gene sequence: CDR1 MNHEY, CDR2 SVGAGI. The CDR3 totals 14 residues. V gave up 6 bases and J gave up 7 bases; unmatched junction bases: 7. CDR3 in DNA: TGTGCCAGCAGCTCAGACAGGGGAGGTGAAAAACTGTTTTTT. It yields the protein CASSSDRGGEKLFF.

The V call is TRBV4-1, the J call TRBJ1-2; D is undetermined. The CDR3 is 13 amino acids. The germline V gene encodes CDR1 MGHRA and CDR2 YSYEKL. Trimming pared 1 base from V and 7 bases from J, leaving 10 bases between. The CDR3 protein is CASSQVGERGYTF. CDR3 nucleotide sequence: TGCGCCAGCAGCCAAGTCGGTGAGCGTGGCTACACCTTC.

The V and J genes are TRBV28 and TRBJ2-4; perhaps TRBD2 as D (6 bases). Trimming pared 5 bases from V and 0 bases from J, leaving 11 bases between. The CDR3 loop spans 15 amino acids. CDR1 is MDHEN and CDR2 is SYDVKM in the germline V gene. The CDR3 bases are TGTGCCAGCAGTGGGGGAGGCAAAGCCAAAAACATTCAGTACTTC. Its protein product is CASSGGGKAKNIQYF.

This chain links TRBV28 with TRBJ1-3, with TRBD1 matching over 7 bases. Germline CDR1 and CDR2: MDHEN and SYDVKM. The junction had 5 bases not matched to a gene; V was cut back by 4 bases and J by 2 bases. This CDR3 region has 15 residues. For the CDR3, the DNA is TGTGCCAGCAGTTCCACAGGGGACACTGGAAACACCATATATTTT. Its translation: CASSSTGDTGNTIYF. The full variable domain, completed using reference TRBV28 and TRBJ1-3, is DVKVTQSSRYLVKRTGEKVFLECVQDMDHENMFWYRQDPGLGLRLIYFSYDVKMKEKGDIPEGYSVSREKKERFSLILESASTNQTSMYLCASSSTGDTGNTIYFGEGSWLTVV.

With regard to this clone: The same CDR3 can be traced to other DNA sequences in this sample. J is TRBJ1-1 and V is TRBV7-9; D is unclear. Germline lookup yields CDR1 SEHNR and CDR2 FQNEAQ (reference sequence). Trimming removed 4 bases at V and 0 bases at J, with 6 bases between. This CDR3 contains 13 residues. The CDR3 DNA reads as TGTGCCAGCAGCTGGCCCCTGAACACTGAAGCTTTCTTT. It is translated as CASSWPLNTEAFF.

The chain has TRBV28 and TRBJ2-5; tentatively, D is TRBD2 (7 bases). The CDR3 contains 18 residues. V lost 1 base, J lost 1 base, and 19 bases lay in between. From germline, CDR1 is MDHEN and CDR2 SYDVKM. The CDR3 protein is CASSLSAGAPLTQETQYF. The CDR3 DNA reads TGTGCCAGCAGTTTATCCGCGGGGGCGCCCCTAACCCAAGAGACCCAGTACTTC.

The chain joins TRBV30 to TRBJ2-2; D remains ambiguous. With 0 bases removed from V and 5 bases from J, the gap between germline ends came to 7 bases. The V gene's germline CDR1 is GTSNPN and CDR2 SVGIG (reference sequence). This CDR3 is built from 13 residues. The DNA of the CDR3 is TGTGCCTGGAGTGTCTTGTTGACCGGGGAGCTGTTTTTT. It encodes CAWSVLLTGELFF.

The chain is built from TRBV27 and TRBJ1-3, with 7 nucleotides matching TRBD1. CDR3 length equals 16 residues. The germline V gene has CDR1 MNHEY and CDR2 SMNVEV (reference sequence). V dropped 6 bases and J dropped 0; count of bases not matched to a gene: 8. CDR3 sequence: CASRKQGLGSGNTIYF. The CDR3 coding sequence is TGTGCCAGCAGGAAACAGGGGCTCGGCTCTGGAAACACCATATATTTT.

This clone was seen once. CDR3 loop: CASSPETSGRRTDTQYF. In DNA form, the CDR3 reads TGTGCCAGCAGCCCGGAGACTAGCGGGAGGCGGACAGATACGCAGTATTTT. V gene TRBV9 combines with J gene TRBJ2-3, with 13 bases identical to TRBD2. Germline assignment: CDR1 SGDLS and CDR2 YYNGEE. This CDR3 contains 17 residues. Germline trimming cut 4 bases from V and 3 bases from J; bases unmatched to any gene: 8.

This clone is a singleton in its sample. The gene calls are TRBV5-1 and TRBJ2-1; 15 bases fit TRBD2. From germline, CDR1 is SGHRS and CDR2 YFSETQ. The CDR3 covers 17 residues. V shed 3 bases, J shed 5 bases, and the junction held 6 bases outside the gene matches. The CDR3 spells CASSWGLAGGFDNEQFF. As DNA, the CDR3 is TGCGCCAGCAGCTGGGGACTAGCGGGAGGATTTGACAATGAGCAGTTCTTC.

The CDR3 here is CASLTSGSDTQYF. The DNA of the CDR3 is TGTGCCAGCCTCACTAGCGGGAGTGATACGCAGTATTTT. The chain is built from TRBV13 and TRBJ2-3; 11 bases agree with TRBD2. Germline trimming cut 8 bases from V and 6 bases from J; bases unmatched to any gene: 4. Germline CDR1 PRHDT, CDR2 FYEKMQ (reference sequence). CDR3 length: 13 amino acids.

The chain uses TRBV15 and TRBJ2-6; 7 nucleotides agree with TRBD1. After removal of 1 base from V and 4 bases from J, the junction contained 4 bases not matched to a gene. Germline CDR1 LNHNV, CDR2 YYDKDF (reference sequence). The length of the CDR3 is 16 residues. The CDR3 here is CATSRGRGPGANVLTF. The CDR3 DNA reads as TGTGCCACCAGCAGAGGTAGGGGGCCCGGGGCCAACGTCCTGACTTTC. Complete variable domain (other parts from reference TRBV15 and TRBJ2-6): DAMVIQNPRYQVTQFGKPVTLSCSQTLNHNVMYWYQQKSSQAPKLLFHYYDKDFNNEADTPDNFQSRRPNTSFCFLDIRSPGLGDTAMYLCATSRGRGPGANVLTFGAGSRLTVL.